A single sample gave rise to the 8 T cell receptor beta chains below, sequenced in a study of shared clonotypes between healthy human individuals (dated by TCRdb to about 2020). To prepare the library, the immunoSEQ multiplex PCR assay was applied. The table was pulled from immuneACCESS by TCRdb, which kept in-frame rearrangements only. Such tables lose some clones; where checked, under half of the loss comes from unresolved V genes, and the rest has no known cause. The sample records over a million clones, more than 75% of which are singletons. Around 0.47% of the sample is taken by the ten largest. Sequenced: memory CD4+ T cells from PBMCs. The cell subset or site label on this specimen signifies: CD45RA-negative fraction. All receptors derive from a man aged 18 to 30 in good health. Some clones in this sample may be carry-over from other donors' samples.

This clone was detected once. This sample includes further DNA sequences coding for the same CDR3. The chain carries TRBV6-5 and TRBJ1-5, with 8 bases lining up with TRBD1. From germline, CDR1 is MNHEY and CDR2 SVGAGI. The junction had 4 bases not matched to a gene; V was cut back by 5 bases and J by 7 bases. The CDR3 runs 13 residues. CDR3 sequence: CASSPDRDQPQHF. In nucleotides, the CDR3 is TGTGCCAGCAGTCCGGACAGGGACCAGCCCCAGCATTTT.

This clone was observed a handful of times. The CDR3 DNA reads TGTGCCAGCAGCCTCCCCCGGGGACAAATATCCTACGAGCAGTACTTC. It specifies CASSLPRGQISYEQYF. J is TRBJ2-7 and V is TRBV7-2, with a tentative D call TRBD1 (6 bases). The CDR3 is 16 amino acids. V was clipped by 5 bases and J by 1 base, with 18 bases between them. Germline CDR1 is SGHTA and CDR2 is FQGNSA.

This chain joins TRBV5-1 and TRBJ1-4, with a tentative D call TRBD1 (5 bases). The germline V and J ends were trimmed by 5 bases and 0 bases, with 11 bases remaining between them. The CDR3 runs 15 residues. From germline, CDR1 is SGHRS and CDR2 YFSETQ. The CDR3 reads CASSSDSATNEKLFF. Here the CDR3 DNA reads TGCGCCAGCAGTTCAGACAGTGCAACTAATGAAAAACTGTTTTTT.

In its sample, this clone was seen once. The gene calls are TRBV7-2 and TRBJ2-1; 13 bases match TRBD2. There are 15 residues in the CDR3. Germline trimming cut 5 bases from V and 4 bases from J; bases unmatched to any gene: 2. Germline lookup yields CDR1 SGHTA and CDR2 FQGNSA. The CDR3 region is CASSQGLAGYNEQFF. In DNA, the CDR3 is TGTGCCAGCAGCCAGGGACTAGCGGGATACAATGAGCAGTTCTTC.

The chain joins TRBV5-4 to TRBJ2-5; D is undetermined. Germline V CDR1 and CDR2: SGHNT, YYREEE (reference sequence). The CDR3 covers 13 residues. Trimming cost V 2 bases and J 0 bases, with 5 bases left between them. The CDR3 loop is CASSFLYQETQYF. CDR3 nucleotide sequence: TGTGCCAGCAGCTTCCTGTACCAAGAGACCCAGTACTTC.

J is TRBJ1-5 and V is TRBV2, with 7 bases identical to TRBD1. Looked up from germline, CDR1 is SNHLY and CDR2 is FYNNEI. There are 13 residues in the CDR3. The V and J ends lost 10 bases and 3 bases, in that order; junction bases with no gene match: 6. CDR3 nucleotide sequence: TGTGCCACTGGACAGGACTACAATCAGCCCCAGCATTTT. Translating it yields CATGQDYNQPQHF.

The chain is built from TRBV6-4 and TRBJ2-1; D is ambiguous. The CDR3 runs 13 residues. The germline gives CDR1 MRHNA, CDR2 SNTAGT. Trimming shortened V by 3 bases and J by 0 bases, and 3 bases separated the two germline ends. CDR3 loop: CASSESSYNEQFF. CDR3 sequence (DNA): TGTGCCAGCAGTGAAAGCTCCTACAATGAGCAGTTCTTC.

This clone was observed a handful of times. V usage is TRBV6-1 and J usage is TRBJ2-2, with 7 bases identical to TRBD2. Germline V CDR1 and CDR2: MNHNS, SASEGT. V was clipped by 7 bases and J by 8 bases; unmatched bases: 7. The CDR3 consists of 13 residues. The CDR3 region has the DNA TGTGCCAGCACCGCGGGGGTCACGGGGGAGCTGTTTTTT. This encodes CASTAGVTGELFF.